The T cell receptor (beta chain) described here comes from a study of early T cells in non-severe SARS-CoV-2 infection. The wider study: Bulk RNA from unsorted whole blood was sequenced; chains were unpaired.

V was pared by 5 bases and J by 2 bases, with 15 bases of the junction left unmatched. This CDR3 is 17 amino acids long. The germline V gene encodes CDR1 SGHAT and CDR2 FQNNGV. TCRdb re-analysed the 5' RACE reads in MiXCR, keeping a single row per CDR3 protein. The repertoire holds under 60,000 distinct CDR3 sequences, with around 9.6% as singletons. The gene calls are TRBV11-2 and TRBJ2-7; TRBD1 matches at 7 bases. Sample: whole blood, taken at baseline. This TCR came from an adult who was a healthcare worker with PCR-confirmed SARS-CoV-2 infection or an uninfected control (not recorded which). The CDR3 region has the DNA TGTGCCAGCAGCCCGAAGGGGGCAGGGGTGATCACCTACGAGCAGTACTTC. Translating gives CASSPKGAGVITYEQYF.